The 28 T cell receptor beta chains below all came from one sample that was sequenced in a study of long-term antiretroviral therapy in people with HIV. The assay used was immunoSEQ (version v3.0), run at survey level. Data came from immunoSEQ multiplex PCR; TCRdb stores just in-frame clones and leaves some out. The table includes approximately 23,000 clones, more than 85% detected once. Sample: unsorted PBMCs, taken roughly 2.6 years after starting antiretroviral therapy. These receptors were obtained from a man aged 40-55 years with HIV.

This chain joins TRBV6-5 and TRBJ2-7; 11 bases are shared with TRBD2. In germline, CDR1 is MNHEY, CDR2 SVGAGI. V gave up 5 bases and J gave up 6 bases; unmatched junction bases: 9. This CDR3 spans 15 amino acids. CDR3 residues: CASSRTSGSVGEQYF. For the CDR3, the DNA is TGTGCCAGCAGTCGGACTAGCGGGTCGGTGGGCGAGCAGTACTTC.

The rearrangement uses TRBV9 and TRBJ1-2; 11 bases are shared with TRBD1. After removal of 0 bases from V and 5 bases from J, the junction contained 6 bases not matched to a gene. CDR1 is SGDLS, CDR2 YYNGEE, per germline. The CDR3 loop spans 16 amino acids. CDR3 bases: TGTGCCAGCAGCGTAGCTGGAGGGACAGGGGGTTATGGCTACACCTTC. This gives the protein CASSVAGGTGGYGYTF. Drawing the rest from reference TRBV9 and TRBJ1-2, the complete variable domain is DSGVTQTPKHLITATGQRVTLRCSPRSGDLSVYWYQQSLDQGLQFLIQYYNGEERAKGNILERFSAQQFPDLHSELNLSSLELGDSALYFCASSVAGGTGGYGYTFGSGTRLTVV.

The V call is TRBV5-1, the J call TRBJ2-7; 7 nucleotides align to TRBD1. V lost 3 bases and J lost 0; bases outside the gene matches: 3. The CDR3 consists of 14 residues. Per the germline V gene, CDR1 is SGHRS and CDR2 is YFSETQ. CDR3 in DNA: TGCGCCAGCAGCTGGGACAGTAGCTCCTACGAGCAGTACTTC. Amino acid sequence: CASSWDSSSYEQYF.

This chain links TRBV6-1 with TRBJ1-1; D remains unclear. The CDR3 spans 13 residues. V was pared by 5 bases and J by 7 bases, with 14 bases between. In germline, CDR1 is MNHNS, CDR2 SASEGT. The DNA of the CDR3 is TGTGCCAGCAGTCCCCGGGAGGGATTTGAAGCTTTCTTT. Protein product: CASSPREGFEAFF.

This chain joins TRBV15 and TRBJ2-5; 7 nucleotides agree with TRBD1. The CDR3 contains 17 residues. Germline assignment: CDR1 LNHNV and CDR2 YYDKDF (reference sequence). Trimming removed 2 bases from V and 3 bases from J; junction bases left unmatched: 12. The CDR3 DNA is TGTGCCACCAGCAGACTCCTCCCCCGACAGGGAAAAGAGACCCAGTACTTC. This sequence encodes CATSRLLPRQGKETQYF.

The V call is TRBV10-3, the J call TRBJ2-3; 7 nucleotides align to TRBD1. The CDR3 runs to 17 residues. V lost 8 bases to trimming and J lost 0 bases; unmatched junction nucleotides: 14. CDR1 is ENHRY, CDR2 SYGVKD, per germline. The CDR3 sequence: CAISRGQQPTSTDTQYF. Written as DNA, the CDR3 is TGTGCCATCTCTCGGGGACAGCAGCCGACTAGCACAGATACGCAGTATTTT.

This CDR3 reads CASSLDWRKYF. The CDR3 DNA reads as TGTGCCAGCAGCTTAGATTGGCGAAAGTATTTT. The chain is built from TRBV7-9 and TRBJ2-3; D call uncertain. V shed 1 base and J shed 13 bases, with 9 bases lying between them. CDR1 and CDR2 from the germline V gene are SEHNR and FQNEAQ (reference sequence). CDR3 length equals 11 residues.

V usage is TRBV6-1 and J usage is TRBJ2-7; a weak D match, TRBD1 (6 bases). Germline V CDR1 and CDR2: MNHNS, SASEGT. Trimming cost V 7 bases and J 2 bases, with 9 bases left between them. This CDR3 is 12 amino acids long. CDR3 amino acids: CASTQGTYEQYF. The CDR3 DNA follows: TGTGCCAGCACACAGGGAACCTACGAGCAGTACTTC.

The chain uses TRBV5-6 and TRBJ1-4; a possible D gene is TRBD1 (5 bases). Between the trimmed V and J ends, which lost 3 bases and 6 bases, there was a span of 15 bases. CDR3 size: 15 residues. Germline-derived CDR1 and CDR2 are SGHDT and YYEEEE. DNA of the CDR3: TGTGCCAGCAGCTCCCCAGGGATGGAGGATGAAAAACTGTTTTTT. It yields the protein CASSSPGMEDEKLFF.

This chain uses TRBV30 with TRBJ1-3; D remains ambiguous. Germline assignment: CDR1 GTSNPN and CDR2 SVGIG (reference sequence). V lost 2 bases and J 0 bases, leaving 11 bases between the germline ends. The CDR3 covers 15 residues. Here the CDR3 reads CAWSKGVLSGNTIYF. The CDR3 DNA follows: TGTGCCTGGAGTAAAGGCGTACTCTCTGGAAACACCATATATTTT.

The V gene is TRBV7-4, the J gene TRBJ1-5, with D hard to call. CDR3 length equals 18 residues. V gave up 0 bases and J gave up 0 bases, with 15 bases separating them. Per the germline V gene, CDR1 is SGHVT and CDR2 is SQSDAQ. For the CDR3, the DNA is TGTGCCAGCAGCTTAGCGGCGGCAGACACTAATAGCAATCAGCCCCAGCATTTT. This translates into CASSLAAADTNSNQPQHF.

The gene calls are TRBV10-3 and TRBJ1-6; D is perhaps TRBD1 (5 bases). The CDR3 sequence is 14 residues long. From germline, CDR1 is ENHRY and CDR2 SYGVKD. V gave up 6 bases and J gave up 7 bases, with 13 bases separating them. Here the CDR3 DNA reads TGTGCCATCAGCCGACAGACACTAAATTCACCCCTCCACTTT. Residues: CAISRQTLNSPLHF.

The chain has TRBV27 and TRBJ2-7; 9 bases line up with TRBD2. Looked up from germline, CDR1 is MNHEY and CDR2 is SMNVEV (reference sequence). Germline trimming cut 4 bases from V and 13 bases from J; bases unmatched to any gene: 5. CDR3 length: 11 amino acids. CDR3 protein: CASSSSGTSYF. The CDR3 region has the DNA TGTGCCAGCAGTTCCTCCGGGACTAGCTACTTC.

The V call is TRBV19, the J call TRBJ2-7, with TRBD1 matching 7 bases. Germline-derived CDR1 and CDR2 are LNHDA and SQIVND (reference sequence). This CDR3 contains 13 residues. The ends lost 0 bases at V and 7 bases at J; junction bases unmatched: 3. CDR3 in amino acids: CASSIDRGMEQYF. The CDR3, as DNA: TGTGCCAGTAGTATAGACAGGGGGATGGAGCAGTACTTC.

Here the CDR3 DNA reads TGTGCCAGTAGTATCGGACAGGGCATCACTGAAGCTTTCTTT. Its protein product is CASSIGQGITEAFF. This chain uses TRBV19 with TRBJ1-1; 8 bases align to TRBD1. This CDR3 has 14 residues. The V gene's germline CDR1 is LNHDA and CDR2 SQIVND (reference sequence). V was pared by 3 bases and J by 4 bases, with 4 bases of the junction left unmatched.

The chain employs TRBV21-1 and TRBJ2-1; TRBD2 is the table's D call, not checked against the DNA. TRBV21-1 is recorded as a pseudogene. CDR3 length equals 13 residues. CDR3 coding DNA: TGTGCCAGCAGCAAAAAGAGACGGGAGAAGCAGTTCTTC. The encoded protein is CASSKKRREKQFF.

The V gene is TRBV29-1, the J gene TRBJ1-2; 7 nucleotides match TRBD1. The V and J ends lost 4 bases and 3 bases, in that order; junction bases with no gene match: 5. This CDR3 contains 13 residues. Germline V CDR1 and CDR2: SQVTM, ANQGSEA. The CDR3 reads CSVGKGADYGYTF. Written as DNA, the CDR3 is TGCAGCGTTGGGAAGGGGGCGGACTATGGCTACACCTTC.

This clone was recorded once. The chain is built from TRBV6-5 and TRBJ1-2, with D perhaps TRBD1 (5 bases). Trimming left V 2 bases short and J 0 bases short, with 10 bases between. The CDR3 extends over 15 amino acids. The germline V gene encodes CDR1 MNHEY and CDR2 SVGAGI. The CDR3 here is CASSYGGGANYGYTF. DNA for the CDR3: TGTGCCAGCAGTTACGGGGGAGGCGCTAACTATGGCTACACCTTC.

The chain has TRBV5-1 and TRBJ1-4; no reliable D call. Trimming took off 0 bases at V and 8 bases at J, with 11 bases between the two ends. CDR1 is SGHRS, CDR2 YFSETQ, per germline. The CDR3 spans 14 residues. The CDR3 is CASSLGSSREKLFF. For the CDR3, the DNA is TGCGCCAGCAGCTTGGGTTCTAGTCGGGAAAAACTGTTTTTT.

The J gene is TRBJ1-1, the V gene TRBV19, with TRBD1 matching over 9 bases. Germline CDR1 is LNHDA and CDR2 is SQIVND (reference sequence). Unmatched junction bases numbered 9, after V lost 6 bases and J lost 4 bases. This CDR3 is built from 15 residues. The CDR3 is CASRQYGTGFTEAFF. The CDR3 DNA follows: TGTGCCAGTAGGCAGTATGGGACAGGGTTCACTGAAGCTTTCTTT.

The genes are TRBV11-2 and TRBJ2-7; D is unresolved. Trimming cost V 6 bases and J 2 bases, with 20 bases left between them. This CDR3 spans 16 amino acids. Germline lookup yields CDR1 SGHAT and CDR2 FQNNGV. Written as DNA, the CDR3 is TGTGCCAGCAGGGGTTTTGAAGGTCCTCGCCCCTACGAGCAGTACTTC. Amino acids: CASRGFEGPRPYEQYF.

The CDR3 reads CAIGDTNTGELFF. DNA for the CDR3: TGTGCCATAGGGGACACTAACACCGGGGAGCTGTTTTTT. The J gene is TRBJ2-2, the V gene TRBV25-1, with a weak D call TRBD1 (6 bases). CDR3 length: 13 residues. Germline lookup yields CDR1 MGHDK and CDR2 SYGVNS. The ends were cut back, 10 bases at V and 2 bases at J, with 11 bases in the middle.

The chain has TRBV28 and TRBJ2-7; the D gene is possibly TRBD1 (5 bases). V lost 5 bases, J lost 6 bases, and 20 bases lay in between. The germline CDR1 and CDR2 sequences are MDHEN and SYDVKM. The CDR3 sequence is 15 residues long. The CDR3 reads CASSDLKGDYFEQYF. Here the CDR3 DNA reads TGTGCCAGCAGTGACTTGAAAGGGGATTATTTCGAGCAGTACTTC.

The chain recombines TRBV6-1 with TRBJ1-4; 11 nucleotides line up with TRBD1. The CDR3 contains 17 residues. V lost 3 bases and J lost 11; bases outside the gene matches: 14. The germline gives CDR1 MNHNS, CDR2 SASEGT. CDR3 loop: CASSESSGTGGRGKLFF. DNA for the CDR3: TGTGCCAGCAGTGAGAGCTCCGGGACAGGGGGTAGAGGGAAACTGTTTTTT.

The rearrangement joins TRBV2 to TRBJ1-2; TRBD1 is a possible D gene (5 bases). The germline V gene encodes CDR1 SNHLY and CDR2 FYNNEI. Trimming pared 6 bases from V and 0 bases from J, leaving 11 bases between. CDR3 length equals 14 residues. The CDR3 region is CASSWGEANYGYTF. The DNA of the CDR3 is TGTGCCAGCAGCTGGGGGGAAGCTAACTATGGCTACACCTTC.

The chain couples TRBV5-6 to TRBJ2-7; TRBD2 agrees at 7 bases. This CDR3 spans 15 amino acids. V was pared by 4 bases and J by 3 bases, with 10 bases of the junction left unmatched. The V gene's germline CDR1 is SGHDT and CDR2 YYEEEE. CDR3 nucleotide sequence: TGTGCCAGCAGCCTACCGGGCGGGAGAGGCTACGAGCAGTACTTC. Translated: CASSLPGGRGYEQYF.

The chain joins TRBV6-5 to TRBJ2-5, with 11 bases that match TRBD1. This CDR3 is 15 amino acids long. Trimming took 7 bases from V and 5 from J; bases not matched to a gene: 9. Germline CDR1 MNHEY, CDR2 SVGAGI. The CDR3 here is CASKAGTGGSETQYF. CDR3 sequence (DNA): TGTGCCAGCAAGGCCGGGACAGGGGGTAGCGAGACCCAGTACTTC.

CDR3: CASSQGSGLANYEQYF. Written as DNA, the CDR3 is TGTGCCAGCAGCCAAGGGAGTGGACTGGCGAATTACGAGCAGTACTTC. The V and J genes are TRBV14 and TRBJ2-7; a weak D match, TRBD2 (5 bases). CDR1 is SGHDN, CDR2 FVKESK, per germline. Trimming took 1 base from V and 4 from J, leaving 17 bases between them. The CDR3 has 16 residues.